This TCR beta chain was recorded in a study of T cell responses to AZD1222 COVID-19 vaccine (dated by TCRdb to the early 2020s). Describing the broader study: TCR sequencing covered some 240 trial participants: 207 given two doses of AZD1222 and 26 given two doses of MenACWY control vaccine. Trial participants were enrolled by age into subgroups of 18-55, 56-69 and 70-plus years, and around 150, 28 and 57 TCR-sequenced participants, respectively, were included in these subgroups. What the study reported, not specific to this receptor: After two AZD1222 doses, spike-specific TCR breadth and depth were significantly higher than at day 0 and than in MenACWY recipients. No day 14 peak-response samples were available, so repertoires were characterized only after the peak T cell response. CD4 TCRs associated with the vaccine covered the entire spike protein, and the dominant responses were in regions 160-218 and 743-854. Only 5 to 7 AZD1222 recipients were SARS-CoV-2 seropositive at baseline, limiting conclusions about previously exposed vaccinees. In the small 56-69-year group, the increase in depth fell short of significance, most likely because of low power. Reportedly, almost half of the unique spike-specific TCRs recognized epitopes lying outside the regions that are mutated in the B.1.351 and B.1.1.7 variants. Participants were mostly white British, with more females than males. The authors suggested clonal diversity may have been underestimated.

V was cut back by 7 bases and J by 2 bases, leaving a gap of 13 bases between them. The CDR3 covers 14 residues, taking in both the cysteine and the phenylalanine. The only DNA kept is the CDR3, 42 bases in frame from the first base. The germline V gene (reference sequence) supplies CDR1 MNHNY and CDR2 SVGAGI. The CDR3 regions of human TCRbeta chains were analyzed by immunosequencing. In the authors' own workflow: TCRs in the repertoires were compared against a reference library of SARS-CoV-2-specific TCRs that had been generated with the MIRA antigen-specificity platform. Breadth meant the fraction of unique TCRs that were SARS-CoV-2-associated, whereas depth meant the fraction of total T cells that were SARS-CoV-2-associated. Each spike-specific TCR was assigned to its reactive spike region and to a CD4 or CD8 class using the MIRA data. Log10-transformed breadth and depth values were compared by one-way ANOVA with Sidak's multiple comparisons tests. TCRdb took over this immuneACCESS table, retaining in-frame rearrangements with V and J assigned. Such tables are incomplete; in checked studies, under half of the missing clones stem from an unresolved V gene, and the remainder is unexplained. V, J and clone size derive from that table, while D and trimming were established from the DNA sequence. This sample holds 200,000 or so clones; under 95% were observed only once. The top ten clones comprise approximately 1% of the sample.

The meaning of the sample's time point label: baseline before first vaccination. Per the publication, the treatment or condition label means: meningococcal conjugate vaccine given as trial control. Vaccinee samples were obtained from the UK trials COV001 and COV002, which included a single-blind randomized controlled phase 2/3 trial of AZD1222 (ChAdOx1 nCoV-19) in healthy adults. For TCRbeta chain sequencing, PBMC samples from trial participants were taken at day 0 and at day 28 after the second dose. Comments on this clone: Its antigen is currently not known. No base quality information exists; no much larger clone differs at one position.

The receptor's source is an adult in good health. This specimen was peripheral blood, taken on day 0 of MenACWY control vaccination. The V and J segments used are TRBV6-6 and TRBJ2-3; no D gene call is confident. In nucleotides, the sequence is TGTGCCAGCAAGTGGACGGCAGACACAGATACGCAGTATTTT. Translated, it reads CASKWTADTDTQYF.